This paragraph covers one T cell receptor beta chain sequence. Trimming cost V 3 bases and J 2 bases; bases outside gene matches: 3. Looked up from germline, CDR1 is LGHDT and CDR2 is YNNKEL (reference sequence). The CDR3 is 14 amino acids. The data are from a study of blood T cell repertoires in COVID-19. In the original processing: From reference gene primer amplification, estimates of nucleated cell counts were derived. The data were produced by immunoSEQ multiplex PCR, yet TCRdb's version contains in-frame clones alone and is incomplete. V, J and clone size derive from that table, while D and trimming were established from the DNA sequence. Seen here are approximately 440,000 clones, around 90% observed once, and the top ten hold approximately 0.65%.

The sample consisted of PBMCs or T cells enriched from blood (not recorded which). This TCR derives from a man aged 18 to 30 who had recovered from COVID-19. The rearrangement joins TRBV3-1 (or the pseudogene TRBV3-2) to TRBJ1-1; 7 bases fit TRBD1. The CDR3, as DNA: TGTGCCAGCAGCCAGGGACAGACCAACACTGAAGCTTTCTTT. Protein product: CASSQGQTNTEAFF.